The present TCR beta chain was sequenced within a study of OX40 agonist ivuxolimab in advanced cancers. Germline CDR1 LNHNV, CDR2 YYDKDF (reference sequence). Trimming took off 0 bases at V and 4 bases at J, with 15 bases between the two ends. This CDR3 has 16 amino acids. Some clones are missing from TCRdb's copy, which holds only in-frame ones; the method was immunoSEQ multiplex PCR. The table records 70,000 to 75,000 clones, 75% to 85% of them present only once. Sequencing used CD4+ or CD8+ T cells sorted from blood, obtained in a trial of the OX40 agonist ivuxolimab. The chain has TRBV15 and TRBJ1-2; D remains ambiguous. This receptor was identified in an adult with an advanced solid tumor such as melanoma, head and neck, liver or kidney cancer. The CDR3 sequence is CATSRERTALFYGYTF. DNA for the CDR3: TGTGCCACCAGCAGAGAGAGAACGGCCCTATTCTATGGCTACACCTTC.